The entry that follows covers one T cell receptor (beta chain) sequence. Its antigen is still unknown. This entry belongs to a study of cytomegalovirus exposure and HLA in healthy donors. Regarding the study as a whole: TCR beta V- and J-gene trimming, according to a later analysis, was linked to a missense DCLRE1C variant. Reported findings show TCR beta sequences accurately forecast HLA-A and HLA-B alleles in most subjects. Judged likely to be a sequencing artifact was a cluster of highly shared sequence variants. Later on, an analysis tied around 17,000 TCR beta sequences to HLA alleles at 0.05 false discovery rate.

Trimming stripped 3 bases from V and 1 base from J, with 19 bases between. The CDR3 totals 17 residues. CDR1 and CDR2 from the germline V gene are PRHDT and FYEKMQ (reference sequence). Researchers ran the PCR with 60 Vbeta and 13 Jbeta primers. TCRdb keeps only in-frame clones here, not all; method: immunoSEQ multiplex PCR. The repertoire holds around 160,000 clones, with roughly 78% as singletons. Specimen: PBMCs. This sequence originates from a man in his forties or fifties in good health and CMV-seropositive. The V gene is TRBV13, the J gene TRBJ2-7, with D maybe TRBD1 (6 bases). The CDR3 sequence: CASSFGPDSYSSYEQYF. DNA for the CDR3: TGTGCCAGCAGCTTTGGTCCGGACAGCTACTCATCCTACGAGCAGTACTTC.